The T cell receptor beta chain under discussion was sequenced for a study of blood T cell repertoires in COVID-19 (TCRdb year 2020). Regarding the research as a whole: The collaborator samples originated in the United States, Italy and Spain and spanned the acute and convalescent phases of COVID-19. Nearly every sample came with metadata listing a de-identified subject ID, COVID-19 status, age in years and sex. Deeply sampled blood TCRbeta repertoires from subjects exposed to, actively infected with, or recovered from COVID-19 were included in the dataset. The material from the prospective study consisted of cDNA or gDNA derived from T cells, B-cell-depleted T cells, or PBMCs. Samples came from the ongoing ImmuneRACE study (first 160 participants) plus 1,254 subjects from 6 global collaborators. The repertoires were released in a freely available public database intended as a resource for research on the immune response to SARS-CoV-2. Where available, HLA class I and class II types were obtained from metadata supplied by the sample provider rather than from assay-based typing.

The research as a whole found: How much clinical and demographic metadata was included differed by source and by participant, and the metadata was provided uncurated.

Participants in the prospective study were enrolled through a virtual design, were aged roughly 18 to 100 years, and lived in approximately 24 United States geographic areas. Cohort assignment in the prospective study relied on participant-reported clinical history from a screening survey and a study questionnaire. In the prospective study, mobile phlebotomists collected whole blood, serum and a nasopharyngeal or oropharyngeal swab from each participant. Participants in the prospective study had the option to provide additional blood draws and questionnaires over a roughly two-month period. Before DNA extraction, blood samples from the prospective study were shipped at room temperature or frozen. TCRbeta CDR3 regions were amplified from genomic DNA using the immunoSEQ Assay, a bias-controlled multiplex PCR. Turning to the authors' computational methods: The number of nucleated cells in each sample was estimated from the amplification of reference gene primers within the assay. To quantify the absolute abundance of each unique TCRbeta CDR3 rearrangement, sequence reads were collapsed and filtered. For each sample, productive Simpson clonality was calculated as the square root of Simpson's diversity index across productive rearrangements. Imported from immuneACCESS, the table was reduced by TCRdb to in-frame sequences with V and J called. These copies leave out some clones; in studies compared against another copy, an unresolved V gene accounts for under half, and the cause of the remainder is not known. From that table come the V and J calls and clone size; the DNA was used to work out D and trimming. The sample table contains some 260,000 clones; only one count was recorded for about 88% of them. Together, the top ten hold roughly 4% of the sample.

A note on this clone: Its antigen has not been determined. It has no much larger one-base neighbor in the sample; base qualities were not kept.

The sequenced sample consisted of PBMCs or T cells enriched from blood (not recorded which). The TCR sequence derives from a man aged 25 to 40 with acute COVID-19.

The CDR3 sequence is CASSLALRTSGANVLTF. The sequenced DNA: TGTGCCAGCAGCTTAGCGCTTAGAACTTCTGGGGCCAACGTCCTGACTTTC. This chain is built from TRBV7-9 and TRBJ2-6, with the D gene not clear enough to name. V lost 0 bases and J lost 1 base; the stretch between them is 10 bases long. From cysteine to phenylalanine, the CDR3 is 17 amino acids long. The CDR3 DNA has 51 bases and is translated from base 1. In the germline V gene (reference sequence), CDR1 corresponds to SEHNR and CDR2 to FQNEAQ.